Presented here are 8 T cell receptor beta chains from one specimen sequenced in a study of circulating and synovial CD4+ cells in juvenile arthritis. Only in-frame clones appear in the TCRdb table, and some are missing; sequencing was by immunoSEQ multiplex PCR. This repertoire shows about 34,000 clones, roughly 95% found once; its top ten account for 0.15% to 0.2%. Sequencing was done on a sample of CD4+ T cells from blood. The receptors shown here come from a human donor with juvenile idiopathic arthritis.

A few counts support this clone. This chain uses TRBV5-1 with TRBJ1-3; tentatively, D is TRBD1 (5 bases). CDR1 and CDR2 (germline): SGHRS, YFSETQ. The CDR3 runs 14 residues. Trimming removed 0 bases from V and 7 bases from J, with 11 bases in between. Here the CDR3 DNA reads TGCGCCAGCAGCTTGGACGTGGGGCGGAACACCATATATTTT. It codes for CASSLDVGRNTIYF.

This chain joins TRBV9 and TRBJ1-3; D is perhaps TRBD1 (5 bases). Trimming removed 0 bases at V and 3 bases at J, with 16 bases between. Germline CDR1 reads SGDLS; CDR2 reads YYNGEE. CDR3 size: 17 residues. The DNA of the CDR3 is TGTGCCAGCAGCGTAGAGTTTTCCCCAGACAGTGGAAACACCATATATTTT. Protein product: CASSVEFSPDSGNTIYF.

The gene calls are TRBV7-3 and TRBJ2-2; D may be TRBD1 (6 bases). Per germline, CDR1 SGHTA and CDR2 FQGTGA. V was clipped by 5 bases and J by 5 bases, with 15 bases between them. The CDR3 sequence is 15 residues long. The CDR3: CASSPGTLITGELFF. The CDR3 coding sequence is TGTGCCAGCAGCCCCGGGACACTTATTACCGGGGAGCTGTTTTTT.

The CDR3 region is CASSHDSSNQPQHF. CDR3 coding DNA: TGCGCCAGCAGTCACGACAGTAGCAATCAGCCCCAGCATTTT. This chain links TRBV4-3 with TRBJ1-5; D is possibly TRBD1 (5 bases). Germline CDR1 is LGHNA and CDR2 is YSLEER. The V and J ends lost 6 bases and 0 bases respectively, with 9 bases between them. This CDR3 has 14 residues.

The chain recombines TRBV5-4 with TRBJ2-7, with 8 positions matching TRBD2. The CDR3 sequence is 16 residues long. Germline V CDR1 and CDR2: SGHNT, YYREEE (reference sequence). The ends lost 0 bases at V and 2 bases at J; junction bases unmatched: 7. The chain's CDR3 is CASSLGASGPPYEQYF. As DNA, the CDR3 is TGTGCCAGCAGCTTGGGGGCTAGCGGGCCTCCCTACGAGCAGTACTTC.

The chain couples TRBV7-9 to TRBJ2-4; D not certain. V was clipped by 5 bases and J by 3 bases, with 8 bases between them. CDR3 length: 13 residues. Germline V gene data show CDR1 as SEHNR and CDR2 as FQNEAQ (reference sequence). The CDR3 sequence: CASSPSGKNIQYF. The CDR3 bases are TGTGCCAGCAGCCCCTCCGGCAAAAACATTCAGTACTTC.

This clone showed up just a few times. Different DNA sequences within this sample yield the same CDR3. The chain couples TRBV14 to TRBJ1-6; no definite D call. Per the germline V gene, CDR1 is SGHDN and CDR2 is FVKESK. Trimming removed 3 bases from V and 6 bases from J, with 15 bases in between. The CDR3 length is 16 residues. CDR3 DNA: TGTGCCAGCAGCCAGTCGCCGGGAACCTCTAATTCACCCCTCCACTTT. Its protein is CASSQSPGTSNSPLHF.

The genes are TRBV5-5 and TRBJ2-5; 9 bases fit TRBD2. This CDR3 contains 15 residues. Unmatched junction bases numbered 9, after V lost 4 bases and J lost 5 bases. Germline V gene lookup returns CDR1 SGHKS and CDR2 YYEKEE (reference sequence). The CDR3 loop is CASSIPLAGGETQYF. The CDR3 DNA follows: TGTGCCAGCAGCATACCCCTGGCGGGGGGGGAGACCCAGTACTTC.